This T cell receptor beta chain was sequenced in a study of cytomegalovirus exposure and HLA in healthy donors. The primer mix had 60 Vbeta and 13 Jbeta primers. Only in-frame clones appear in the TCRdb table, and some are missing; sequencing was by immunoSEQ multiplex PCR. The sample holds roughly 100,000 clones. Germline V CDR1 and CDR2: SGHAT, FQNNGV. CDR3 length: 17 amino acids. V shed 5 bases and J 2 bases; nucleotides not matched to a gene: 11. V is TRBV11-2 and J is TRBJ2-3; 9 bases are shared with TRBD2. The sequencing input was PBMCs. The receptor's source is a man aged 40-49 years in good health and CMV-seronegative. The CDR3 here is CASSPRGTSRTTDTQYF. The CDR3 nucleotides are TGTGCCAGCAGCCCACGAGGGACTAGCAGAACCACAGATACGCAGTATTTT.